Following are 25 T cell receptor beta chains from one sample sequenced in a study of beta chain features in type 1 diabetes. cDNA synthesis used the whole RNA isolate, giving expressed TCRB sequences. Sequencing used immunoSEQ multiplex PCR; TCRdb keeps in-frame clones, though not all of them. The sample has about 230,000 clones, over 7.5% seen once; the top ten hold just under 0.035%. Sequenced sample: naive CD4+ T cells from blood. These receptor sequences come from a woman aged 18-29 years in good health.

This clone has only a few counts. The V gene is TRBV19, the J gene TRBJ1-2; tentatively, D is TRBD1 (5 bases). This CDR3 region has 13 residues. The germline V gene has CDR1 LNHDA and CDR2 SQIVND (reference sequence). Trimming pared 7 bases from V and 6 bases from J, leaving 15 bases between. The CDR3 DNA reads as TGTGCCAGTAACACCGCGGGAGGGGATGGCTACACCTTC. This translates into CASNTAGGDGYTF. The full variable domain, its missing parts supplied by reference TRBV19 and TRBJ1-2, is DGGITQSPKYLFRKEGQNVTLSCEQNLNHDAMYWYRQDPGQGLRLIYYSQIVNDFQKGDIAEGYSVSREKKESFPLTVTSAQKNPTAFYLCASNTAGGDGYTFGSGTRLTVV.

This clone has a handful of counts. The chain joins TRBV5-6 to TRBJ2-3; a possible D gene is TRBD2 (5 bases). V lost 0 bases to trimming and J lost 4 bases, with 9 bases between them. CDR1 SGHDT and CDR2 YYEEEE come from the germline V gene. The CDR3 is made up of 14 amino acids. The chain's CDR3 is CASSLGPGSDTQYF. The CDR3 bases are TGTGCCAGCAGCTTGGGCCCGGGGTCAGATACGCAGTATTTT. The variable domain in full, completed from reference TRBV5-6 and TRBJ2-3, reads DAGVTQSPTHLIKTRGQQVTLRCSPKSGHDTVSWYQQALGQGPQFIFQYYEEEERQRGNFPDRFSGHQFPNYSSELNVNALLLGDSALYLCASSLGPGSDTQYFGPGTRLTVL.

V is TRBV19 and J is TRBJ1-4; 8 bases fit TRBD1. CDR1 is LNHDA and CDR2 is SQIVND in the germline V gene (reference sequence). This CDR3 is 15 amino acids long. The J segment lost 2 bases and the V segment lost 5 bases, leaving 4 bases of the junction unmatched. The CDR3 reads CASSVSGGTNEKLFF. Here the CDR3 DNA reads TGTGCCAGTAGTGTCTCAGGGGGCACTAATGAAAAACTGTTTTTT.

This clone was found a few times. J is TRBJ2-7 and V is TRBV6-5; 8 bases align to TRBD1. The CDR3 is 16 amino acids. Looked up from germline, CDR1 is MNHEY and CDR2 is SVGAGI. After removal of 2 bases from V and 1 base from J, the junction contained 7 bases not matched to a gene. The DNA of the CDR3 is TGTGCCAGCAGTTACGACACAGGGGGTGAATCCTACGAGCAGTACTTC. Translating gives CASSYDTGGESYEQYF.

This clone was counted only a few times. V gene TRBV5-1 combines with J gene TRBJ2-1; 12 bases align to TRBD2. V lost 4 bases to trimming and J lost 7 bases; unmatched junction nucleotides: 9. Germline lookup yields CDR1 SGHRS and CDR2 YFSETQ. This CDR3 region has 16 residues. CDR3 sequence: CASSLLTSGGRNEQFF. CDR3 nucleotides: TGCGCCAGCAGCCTACTGACTAGCGGGGGTAGAAATGAGCAGTTCTTC.

A few counts support this clone. The rearrangement links TRBV18 to TRBJ2-3; a weak D match, TRBD1 (6 bases). The V end was cut by 8 bases, the J end by 1 base, with 13 bases between. CDR1 and CDR2 (germline): KGHSH, LQKENI. This CDR3 spans 14 amino acids. The CDR3 protein is CASHGQTRTDTQYF. The CDR3 region has the DNA TGTGCCAGCCACGGACAGACCCGCACAGATACGCAGTATTTT.

The table lists this clone with a few counts. The chain combines TRBV6-6 with TRBJ1-1, with a possible D match to TRBD1 (6 bases). Germline lookup yields CDR1 MNHNY and CDR2 SVGAGI (reference sequence). The V end was cut by 5 bases, the J end by 7 bases, with 14 bases between. This CDR3 spans 13 amino acids. CDR3 DNA: TGTGCCAGCAGTAGCAGGGGCCCAAATGAAGCTTTCTTT. Translating gives CASSSRGPNEAFF.

J is TRBJ2-2 and V is TRBV4-1; 7 positions match TRBD1. CDR3 length equals 15 residues. The germline V gene has CDR1 MGHRA and CDR2 YSYEKL. Unmatched junction bases numbered 3, after V lost 4 bases and J lost 1 base. The CDR3 sequence is CASSLPGGNTGELFF. The CDR3 region has the DNA TGCGCCAGCAGCCTTCCAGGGGGGAACACCGGGGAGCTGTTTTTT.

The genes are TRBV5-4 and TRBJ2-5; TRBD1 agrees at 9 bases. The germline V gene has CDR1 SGHNT and CDR2 YYREEE (reference sequence). The CDR3 has 15 amino acids. J was trimmed by 0 bases and V by 3 bases; bases with no gene match: 3. This CDR3 reads CASSSGTGYQETQYF. CDR3 bases: TGTGCCAGCAGCTCAGGGACAGGGTACCAAGAGACCCAGTACTTC.

This clone was seen at least ten times. The rearrangement joins TRBV7-9 to TRBJ1-1; a possible D gene is TRBD1 (6 bases). Germline CDR1 SEHNR, CDR2 FQNEAQ (reference sequence). This CDR3 contains 11 residues. Deletions cut 11 bases from V and 6 bases from J, with 13 bases between. The CDR3 sequence: CAGGGGPEAFF. CDR3 sequence (DNA): TGTGCCGGCGGCGGGGGCCCTGAAGCTTTCTTT. Together with reference TRBV7-9 and TRBJ1-1, the CDR3 gives the full variable domain: DTGVSQNPRHKITKRGQNVTFRCDPISEHNRLYWYRQTLGQGPEFLTYFQNEAQLEKSRLLSDRFSAERPKGSFSTLEIQRTEQGDSAMYLCAGGGGPEAFFGQGTRLTVV.

The V call is TRBV27, the J call TRBJ1-5; a possible D gene is TRBD1 (6 bases). The length of the CDR3 is 14 residues. Per the germline V gene, CDR1 is MNHEY and CDR2 is SMNVEV (reference sequence). Trimming took 7 bases from V and 0 from J, leaving 10 bases between them. CDR3 sequence: CASKLQGSNQPQHF. The CDR3 coding sequence is TGTGCCAGCAAACTACAGGGTAGCAATCAGCCCCAGCATTTT.

This clone has at least ten counts. The chain uses TRBV15 and TRBJ2-1; 7 bases fit TRBD1. Germline CDR1 and CDR2: LNHNV and YYDKDF (reference sequence). J was trimmed by 7 bases and V by 5 bases; bases with no gene match: 8. The CDR3 contains 14 residues. In nucleotides, the CDR3 is TGTGCCACCAGCGGCCGGGACAGAGGGAATGAGCAGTTCTTC. The encoded protein is CATSGRDRGNEQFF.

This clone was counted many times. This chain links TRBV7-9 with TRBJ1-1; no definite D call. Germline-derived CDR1 and CDR2 are SEHNR and FQNEAQ (reference sequence). This CDR3 spans 15 amino acids. The germline V and J ends were trimmed by 3 bases and 4 bases, with 15 bases remaining between them. CDR3 amino acids: CASSFRQPVGTEAFF. The CDR3 DNA sequence: TGTGCCAGCAGCTTCAGGCAGCCAGTGGGCACTGAAGCTTTCTTT.

This clone was seen only a few times. This chain joins TRBV29-1 and TRBJ1-3; the D is unclear. V was pared by 6 bases and J by 4 bases, with 7 bases between. CDR1 SQVTM and CDR2 ANQGSEA come from the germline V gene. CDR3 length: 11 residues. The CDR3 DNA follows: TGCAGCGTCTCGACAGGAAACACCATATATTTT. Its translation is CSVSTGNTIYF.

The chain is built from TRBV7-9 and TRBJ2-3, with a possible D match to TRBD1 (6 bases). Germline V gene sequence: CDR1 SEHNR, CDR2 FQNEAQ (reference sequence). The CDR3 spans 13 residues. Trimming cost V 1 base and J 14 bases, with 16 bases left between them. CDR3 sequence (DNA): TGTGCCAGCAGCTTAGACCCGGGACACGGGTGGTATTTT. Encoded protein: CASSLDPGHGWYF.

Only a few counts were recorded for this clone. The chain uses TRBV30 and TRBJ2-3; 11 bases align to TRBD2. V was clipped by 5 bases and J by 4 bases; unmatched bases: 8. This CDR3 has 15 residues. CDR1 and CDR2 from the germline V gene are GTSNPN and SVGIG (reference sequence). This CDR3 reads CAWGLLAGGPDTQYF. The CDR3 nucleotides are TGTGCCTGGGGACTCCTAGCGGGGGGCCCAGATACGCAGTATTTT.

This clone has more than one count but fewer than ten. This chain connects TRBV11-2 to TRBJ2-1, with 11 bases that match TRBD2. The CDR3 has 17 residues. J gave up 8 bases and V 5 bases, and 14 bases lay outside the gene matches. Germline loops: CDR1 SGHAT, CDR2 FQNNGV. The DNA for the CDR3 is TGTGCCAGCAGCCCATCCCAGCTAGCGGGAGGTTTAGATGAGCAGTTCTTC. It codes for CASSPSQLAGGLDEQFF.

J is TRBJ1-1 and V is TRBV6-1; D is undetermined. V gave up 0 bases and J gave up 11 bases, with 13 bases separating them. This CDR3 is 13 amino acids long. Germline V gene sequence: CDR1 MNHNS, CDR2 SASEGT. As DNA, the CDR3 is TGTGCCAGCAGTGAAGCTCGGGTGGCGGAGGCTTTCTTT. Protein product: CASSEARVAEAFF.

This chain joins TRBV5-1 and TRBJ1-1; 9 bases are a match to TRBD1. V gave up 8 bases and J gave up 4 bases; unmatched junction bases: 9. This CDR3 is built from 14 residues. In germline, CDR1 is SGHRS, CDR2 YFSETQ. The CDR3, as DNA: TGCGCCAGTACTAGGGGACAGGGAGGCACTGAAGCTTTCTTT. Translated: CASTRGQGGTEAFF.

This rearrangement joins TRBV11-3 to TRBJ2-5, with D possibly matching TRBD1 (5 bases). The CDR3 totals 13 residues. Trimming shortened V by 1 base and J by 4 bases, and 7 bases separated the two germline ends. CDR1 and CDR2 (germline): SGHNT, YENEEA. This chain's CDR3 is CASSLVRGETQYF. CDR3 nucleotides: TGTGCCAGCAGCTTAGTAAGGGGAGAGACCCAGTACTTC.

The chain is built from TRBV18 and TRBJ1-1; perhaps TRBD1 as D (5 bases). The CDR3 length is 14 residues. The germline V and J ends were trimmed by 3 bases and 2 bases, with 10 bases remaining between them. From germline, CDR1 is KGHSH and CDR2 LQKENI. For the CDR3, the DNA is TGTGCCAGCTCACCGGGGGGAAGAAACACTGAAGCTTTCTTT. Translated: CASSPGGRNTEAFF.

The chain carries TRBV14 and TRBJ1-2, with D hard to call. The germline V gene encodes CDR1 SGHDN and CDR2 FVKESK. Trimming left V 1 base short and J 5 bases short, with 8 bases between. There are 13 residues in the CDR3. As DNA, the CDR3 is TGTGCCAGCAGCCAAGTTGCAGGATATGGCTACACCTTC. Translated: CASSQVAGYGYTF.

CDR3 amino acids: CASRGSNQPQHF. The CDR3 region has the DNA TGTGCCAGCAGGGGCAGTAATCAGCCCCAGCATTTT. The V call is TRBV6-1, the J call TRBJ1-5; D ambiguous. This CDR3 region has 12 residues. Germline values: CDR1 MNHNS, CDR2 SASEGT. The V end was cut by 6 bases, the J end by 4 bases, with 7 bases between.

This clone was observed a handful of times. The chain has TRBV4-1 and TRBJ1-4; weak D call: TRBD1 (5 bases). The CDR3 has 15 residues. V was shortened by 1 base and J by 8 bases, with 14 bases between the two germline ends. Germline V gene data show CDR1 as MGHRA and CDR2 as YSYEKL. CDR3 coding DNA: TGCGCCAGCAGCCAAGGCGGGACCCCCGGGGAAAAACTGTTTTTT. The encoded protein is CASSQGGTPGEKLFF.

Many counts were recorded for this clone. The chain joins TRBV4-2 to TRBJ2-5, with 10 bases identical to TRBD1. Germline CDR1 LGHNA, CDR2 YNFKEQ. The CDR3 contains 15 residues. V was pared by 4 bases and J by 7 bases, with 9 bases of the junction left unmatched. The CDR3 reads CASSPRQGAEGTQYF. The CDR3 DNA is TGTGCCAGCAGCCCGAGACAGGGGGCAGAAGGGACCCAGTACTTC.